A single T cell receptor (beta chain) is shown here with its context. No antigen is known for it. No per-base quality is available; no much larger clone lies one base away. The CDR3 contains 11 residues, cysteine and phenylalanine counted. This entry keeps only the CDR3 DNA: 33 bases, framed from base 1. Unmatched junction bases come to 9, with V trimmed by 11 bases and J by 9 bases. As encoded in the germline V gene, CDR1 is ENHRY while CDR2 is SYGVKD. The collaborating institutions used their own protocols to collect whole blood in K2EDTA tubes. For TCRbeta analysis, collaborator samples were shipped as frozen whole blood, as isolated PBMCs, or as DNA extracted from either sample type. The data originate from a study of blood T cell repertoires in COVID-19 (TCRdb year 2020). As for the study more broadly: Collaborator samples came from the United States, Italy and Spain and covered acute and convalescent phases of COVID-19. Nearly every sample came with metadata listing a de-identified subject ID, COVID-19 status, age in years and sex. The dataset comprised deeply sampled blood TCRbeta repertoires from subjects exposed to, actively infected with, or recovered from COVID-19. The prospective study material was composed of cDNA or gDNA derived from T cells, B-cell-depleted T cells, or PBMCs. Samples were obtained from the ongoing ImmuneRACE study (first 160 participants) and from 1,200 or so subjects provided by 6 global collaborators. Where available, HLA class I and class II types were taken from metadata supplied by the sample provider and were not determined by assay-based typing. The repertoires were released in a freely available public database intended as a resource for research on the immune response to SARS-CoV-2. The investigation overall reported the following: The quantity of clinical and demographic metadata differed by source and by participant and was supplied without curation.

TCRbeta CDR3 regions were amplified from genomic DNA using the immunoSEQ Assay, a bias-controlled multiplex PCR. The source study handled its data this way. The number of nucleated cells in each sample was estimated by amplification of reference gene primers within the assay. To quantify the absolute abundance of each unique TCRbeta CDR3 rearrangement, sequence reads were collapsed and filtered. Productive Simpson clonality was computed per sample as the square root of Simpson's diversity index over productive rearrangements. Sourced from immuneACCESS, this table was stored by TCRdb with only in-frame sequences that have V and J called. A share of the clones is absent; for the studies checked, an unresolved V gene accounts for under half, and the remainder has no known explanation. The DNA was the basis for D and trimming; V, J and clone size are from that table. The sample contains more than 110,000 clones, roughly 80% of them found a single time. Of the sample, under 5% is held by the ten largest clones.

The sample taken for sequencing was peripheral blood. This sequence originates from a woman aged 55-70 years with acute or convalescent COVID-19. This receptor chain uses TRBV10-3 and TRBJ1-1; 7 central nucleotides agree with TRBD1. Read as DNA, the sequence is TGTGCCGCCACCAGGGGGTCTAAAGCTTTCTTT. Its coded protein is CAATRGSKAFF.